This entry lists 26 T cell receptor beta chains sequenced from one sample in a study of OX40 agonist ivuxolimab in advanced cancers. Sequencing used immunoSEQ multiplex PCR; TCRdb keeps in-frame clones, though not all of them. The sample has 40,000 to 45,000 clones, 88% seen once. The input for sequencing was CD4+ or CD8+ T cells sorted from blood, taken in a trial of the OX40 agonist ivuxolimab. The receptors come from an adult with an advanced solid tumor such as melanoma, head and neck, liver or kidney cancer.

This chain connects TRBV18 to TRBJ2-2; a weak D match, TRBD2 (5 bases). This CDR3 is built from 14 residues. CDR1 and CDR2 from the germline V gene are KGHSH and LQKENI. V gave up 4 bases and J gave up 5 bases, with 11 bases separating them. CDR3 protein: CASSRATGTGELFF. For the CDR3, the DNA is TGTGCCAGCTCACGGGCTACGGGGACCGGGGAGCTGTTTTTT. Filled out from reference TRBV18 and TRBJ2-2, the complete variable domain reads NAGVMQNPRHLVRRRGQEARLRCSPMKGHSHVYWYRQLPEEGLKFMVYLQKENIIDESGMPKERFSAEFPKEGPSILRIQQVVRGDSAAYFCASSRATGTGELFFGEGSRLTVL.

This clone was detected only once. V gene TRBV9 combines with J gene TRBJ2-7, with D unclear. There are 13 residues in the CDR3. Trimming cost V 3 bases and J 5 bases, with 12 bases left between them. Per the germline V gene, CDR1 is SGDLS and CDR2 is YYNGEE. The CDR3, as DNA: TGTGCCAGCAGCGCGCCCCATTTCGACGAGCAGTACTTC. Its translation is CASSAPHFDEQYF.

About this clone: A junction boundary mismatches the germline segment, possibly from a read error. This chain uses TRBV7-7 with TRBJ2-5, with TRBD2 as a possible D gene (6 bases). The CDR3 length is 14 residues. The germline V gene encodes CDR1 SSHAT and CDR2 FNYEAQ (reference sequence). The CDR3, as DNA: TGTGCTAGCAGCCCGGGACTGCAACAAGAGACCCAGTACTTC. It is translated as CASSPGLQQETQYF.

This chain joins TRBV5-1 and TRBJ2-1; 10 bases fit TRBD2. The CDR3 runs 15 residues. V was clipped by 7 bases and J by 4 bases; unmatched bases: 8. In germline, CDR1 is SGHRS, CDR2 YFSETQ. The CDR3 sequence: CASSPGAGGYNEQFF. Here the CDR3 DNA reads TGCGCCAGCTCCCCTGGAGCGGGAGGGTACAATGAGCAGTTCTTC.

This clone was picked up one time. CDR3 loop: CASRPYYTSGANVLTF. In DNA form, the CDR3 reads TGTGCCAGCAGGCCCTATTATACCTCTGGGGCCAACGTCCTGACTTTC. The J gene is TRBJ2-6, the V gene TRBV28; D ambiguous. This CDR3 is built from 16 residues. Germline CDR1 is MDHEN and CDR2 is SYDVKM. With 6 bases removed from V and 0 bases from J, the gap between germline ends came to 12 bases.

The table lists this clone with a count of one. This chain connects TRBV28 to TRBJ1-5, with 8 bases fitting TRBD1. Germline lookup yields CDR1 MDHEN and CDR2 SYDVKM. The length of the CDR3 is 12 residues. V dropped 11 bases and J dropped 5; count of bases not matched to a gene: 5. CDR3 loop: CAASGGYQPQHF. In DNA form, the CDR3 reads TGTGCCGCATCAGGGGGCTATCAGCCCCAGCATTTT.

This chain connects TRBV11-2 to TRBJ2-1; D tentatively reads TRBD1 or TRBD2 (6 bases each). This CDR3 comprises 18 residues. Trimming took off 0 bases at V and 1 base at J, with 16 bases between the two ends. Germline V gene lookup returns CDR1 SGHAT and CDR2 FQNNGV. CDR3 loop: CASSLEWGAQDSYNEQFF. The CDR3 DNA follows: TGTGCCAGCAGCTTAGAGTGGGGGGCACAGGATTCCTACAATGAGCAGTTCTTC.

The CDR3 nucleotides are TGTGCCAGCTCACCGGACAGAGACTATGGCTACACCTTC. This codes for CASSPDRDYGYTF. The rearrangement joins TRBV18 to TRBJ1-2, with D possibly TRBD1 on 6 matching bases. The CDR3 has 13 amino acids. With 3 bases removed from V and 3 bases from J, the gap between germline ends came to 8 bases. Germline CDR1 reads KGHSH; CDR2 reads LQKENI.

This clone was found once. The rearrangement uses TRBV6-5 and TRBJ1-2; TRBD1 aligns across 7 bases. The CDR3 is 14 amino acids. J gave up 6 bases and V 3 bases, and 7 bases lay outside the gene matches. Looked up from germline, CDR1 is MNHEY and CDR2 is SVGAGI. The CDR3 protein is CASSYRTGDDGYTF. The CDR3 DNA reads TGTGCCAGCAGTTATCGGACAGGAGATGATGGCTACACCTTC.

This clone appeared a few times. The CDR3 region is CASSERAGTANYGYTF. Here the CDR3 DNA reads TGTGCCAGCAGTGAAAGGGCAGGGACAGCTAACTATGGCTACACCTTC. J is TRBJ1-2 and V is TRBV6-1; 7 nucleotides agree with TRBD1. CDR3 size: 16 residues. Germline lookup yields CDR1 MNHNS and CDR2 SASEGT. The junction had 6 bases not matched to a gene; V was cut back by 2 bases and J by 0 bases.

The rearrangement joins TRBV19 to TRBJ1-5; no clear D gene. The CDR3 has 13 amino acids. Trimming pared 3 bases from V and 4 bases from J, leaving 7 bases between. Looked up from germline, CDR1 is LNHDA and CDR2 is SQIVND (reference sequence). This chain's CDR3 is CASSMRGNQPQHF. CDR3 nucleotides: TGTGCCAGTAGTATGCGCGGAAATCAGCCCCAGCATTTT. The variable domain in full, completed from reference TRBV19 and TRBJ1-5, reads DGGITQSPKYLFRKEGQNVTLSCEQNLNHDAMYWYRQDPGQGLRLIYYSQIVNDFQKGDIAEGYSVSREKKESFPLTVTSAQKNPTAFYLCASSMRGNQPQHFGDGTRLSIL.

The gene calls are TRBV7-8 and TRBJ2-7; 11 nucleotides align to TRBD2. Losses at the gene ends were 5 bases for V and 3 bases for J; bases not matched to a gene: 3. Germline V gives CDR1 SGHVS, CDR2 FQNEAQ. This CDR3 spans 14 amino acids. The CDR3 DNA reads TGTGCCAGCAGCAAGGGACTAGCGGTCTACGAGCAGTACTTC. Translated, it gives CASSKGLAVYEQYF.

The chain is built from TRBV18 and TRBJ1-2; D is unresolved. In germline, CDR1 is KGHSH, CDR2 LQKENI. Between the trimmed V and J ends, which lost 1 base and 6 bases, there was a span of 9 bases. There are 13 residues in the CDR3. CDR3: CASSPRRDDGYTF. The CDR3 nucleotides read TGTGCCAGCTCACCACGCAGAGACGATGGCTACACCTTC.

In nucleotides, the CDR3 is TGTGCCAGCAGCGCGAGCGGGAGCATAGGCACCGGGGAGCTGTTTTTT. This encodes CASSASGSIGTGELFF. The chain couples TRBV9 to TRBJ2-2, with 8 positions matching TRBD2. This CDR3 has 16 residues. With V trimmed by 3 bases and J by 4 bases, 8 bases remained unmatched. Germline lookup yields CDR1 SGDLS and CDR2 YYNGEE.

This clone was seen a handful of times. This chain links TRBV6-6 with TRBJ2-3; D uncertain. Germline CDR1 MNHNY, CDR2 SVGAGI (reference sequence). The CDR3 runs to 13 residues. V was shortened by 6 bases and J by 6 bases, with 13 bases between the two germline ends. For the CDR3, the DNA is TGTGCCAGCAGGATCAAGAGGTCTGATACGCAGTATTTT. It codes for CASRIKRSDTQYF.

The gene calls are TRBV19 and TRBJ2-7, with D maybe TRBD1 (5 bases). The CDR3 covers 12 residues. V lost 5 bases and J lost 5, with 10 bases in between. CDR1 is LNHDA, CDR2 SQIVND, per germline (reference sequence). CDR3 bases: TGTGCCAGTAGTTCCCTAGGGGACGAGCAGTACTTC. This codes for CASSSLGDEQYF.

The V and J genes are TRBV19 and TRBJ2-4; tentative D call: TRBD2 (5 bases). Deletions cut 10 bases from V and 0 bases from J, with 22 bases between. CDR3 length equals 17 residues. In germline, CDR1 is LNHDA, CDR2 SQIVND (reference sequence). DNA for the CDR3: TGTGCCACCAGACCTCGAGGGCCCACATTAGCCAAAAACATTCAGTACTTC. Translating gives CATRPRGPTLAKNIQYF.

This chain joins TRBV29-1 and TRBJ1-4; tentatively, D is TRBD1 (5 bases). The V gene's germline CDR1 is SQVTM and CDR2 ANQGSEA. The CDR3 runs 14 residues. V was trimmed by 4 bases and J by 0 bases, leaving 9 bases between them. The CDR3 DNA sequence: TGCAGCGTTGGTCAGGGAGCAACTAATGAAAAACTGTTTTTT. Translated, it gives CSVGQGATNEKLFF.

The chain recombines TRBV18 with TRBJ1-1; D is unclear. The germline V and J ends were trimmed by 3 bases and 8 bases, with 10 bases remaining between them. The germline V gene encodes CDR1 KGHSH and CDR2 LQKENI. The CDR3 consists of 12 residues. Here the CDR3 reads CASSPLTDEAFF. CDR3 nucleotide sequence: TGTGCCAGCTCACCCCTGACCGACGAAGCTTTCTTT.

The chain joins TRBV27 to TRBJ1-1, with 8 nucleotides matching TRBD1. The CDR3 is 16 residues long. Germline-derived CDR1 and CDR2 are MNHEY and SMNVEV (reference sequence). The V and J ends lost 0 bases and 3 bases, in that order; junction bases with no gene match: 6. This CDR3 reads CASSLSRGRFYTEAFF. In DNA, the CDR3 is TGTGCCAGCAGTTTATCCAGGGGGCGTTTTTACACTGAAGCTTTCTTT.

The CDR3 spells CASSLGGYDEQYF. CDR3 bases: TGTGCCAGCAGCTTAGGAGGGTACGACGAGCAGTACTTC. V and J are TRBV11-3 and TRBJ2-7; D may be TRBD2 (5 bases). V lost 1 base and J lost 5, with 9 bases in between. This CDR3 has 13 residues. Germline V gives CDR1 SGHNT, CDR2 YENEEA.

The chain recombines TRBV18 with TRBJ1-4; D remains ambiguous. The CDR3 covers 15 residues. Between the trimmed V and J ends, which lost 2 bases and 6 bases, there was a span of 13 bases. Germline V gene sequence: CDR1 KGHSH, CDR2 LQKENI. The CDR3 DNA is TGTGCCAGCTCACCAGTGACGGCCGGGGATGAAAAACTGTTTTTT. This gives the protein CASSPVTAGDEKLFF. Supplemented by reference TRBV18 and TRBJ1-4, the full variable domain reads NAGVMQNPRHLVRRRGQEARLRCSPMKGHSHVYWYRQLPEEGLKFMVYLQKENIIDESGMPKERFSAEFPKEGPSILRIQQVVRGDSAAYFCASSPVTAGDEKLFFGSGTQLSVL.

This chain links TRBV28 with TRBJ2-2; no reliable D call. Germline CDR1 and CDR2: MDHEN and SYDVKM. The CDR3 is 12 amino acids. V was trimmed by 3 bases and J by 4 bases, leaving 3 bases between them. CDR3: CASSLGTGELFF. The CDR3 DNA reads as TGTGCCAGCAGTTTGGGCACCGGGGAGCTGTTTTTT.

The chain uses TRBV28 and TRBJ2-5; D is unclear. The DNA end is a closer match to TRBJ2-7, so the J assignment may be wrong. The CDR3 loop spans 13 amino acids. Germline V CDR1 and CDR2: MDHEN, SYDVKM. This chain's CDR3 is CASSYVGSYEQYF. The CDR3 DNA sequence: TGTGCCAGCAGTTACGTGGGTTCCTACGAGCAGTACTTC.

Notes on this clone: A read error may account for a junction end that differs from germline. CDR3 coding DNA: TGCGCCAGCAGCCACTTTCTGACTAGCGGGAATGCGAATGAGCAGTTCTTC. It encodes CASSHFLTSGNANEQFF. This sequence joins TRBV5-5 and TRBJ2-1; 11 bases map to TRBD2. This CDR3 is built from 17 residues. Germline V CDR1 and CDR2: SGHKS, YYEKEE (reference sequence).

The rearrangement links TRBV7-6 to TRBJ2-1; 7 bases are shared with TRBD1. With 0 bases clipped from V and 4 bases from J, the junction kept 3 bases outside the gene matches. The CDR3 spans 15 residues. Germline values: CDR1 SGHVS, CDR2 FNYEAQ. As DNA, the CDR3 is TGTGCCAGCAGCTTAGCGGGGACAGTTTACAATGAGCAGTTCTTC. It encodes CASSLAGTVYNEQFF. The whole variable domain, remainder taken from reference TRBV7-6 and TRBJ2-1, is GAGVSQSPRYKVTKRGQDVALRCDPISGHVSLYWYRQALGQGPEFLTYFNYEAQQDKSGLPNDRFSAERPEGSISTLTIQRTEQRDSAMYRCASSLAGTVYNEQFFGPGTRLTVL.